A selection of T cell receptor beta chains follows, all from one sample in a study of CD8 T cells in ankylosing spondylitis. TCRdb re-called the 5' RACE reads with MiXCR, one entry per CDR3 protein. Here the sample spans around 150,000 distinct CDR3 sequences, roughly 6.6% being singletons. Sequencing was done on a sample of blood, either unsorted or a sorted T cell fraction (not recorded which). These receptor sequences come from a female donor with ankylosing spondylitis or in good health (not recorded which). Each CDR3 is given with its conserved first and last residue. D genes are given only for firm matches. Clone size is given for some rows only: seen once, a few or many times, or a class if the clone is expanded.

V gene: TRBV15; D gene: NA; clone size: many; J gene: TRBJ1-1; CDR3 DNA: TGTGCCACCAGCAGCTACGGAGGGAACACTGAAGCTTTCTTT; CDR3 protein: CATSSYGGNTEAFF
V gene: TRBV6-1; D gene: NA; clone size: many; J gene: TRBJ2-2; CDR3 DNA: TGTGCCAGCAGTACATCAGTCGCCGGGGAGCTGTTTTTT; CDR3 protein: CASSTSVAGELFF
V gene: TRBV7-3; D gene: NA; clone size: many; J gene: TRBJ1-2; CDR3 DNA: TGTGCCAGCAGCTACGACCCGGGAGCGGGCTATGGCTACACCTTC; CDR3 protein: CASSYDPGAGYGYTF
V gene: TRBV6-1; D gene: TRBD1; clone size: few; J gene: TRBJ1-2; CDR3 DNA: TGTGCCAGCATGTCGGGACAGATAAACTATGGCTACACCTTC; CDR3 protein: CASMSGQINYGYTF
V gene: TRBV27; D gene: NA; clone size: NA; J gene: TRBJ1-2; CDR3 DNA: TGTGCCAGCAGTTTGGCAGGGGTTGGCCACACCTTC; CDR3 protein: CASSLAGVGHTF
V gene: TRBV11-1; D gene: NA; clone size: many; J gene: TRBJ1-2; CDR3 DNA: TGTGCCAGCAGCTCTCCACCCACACACCGCACAGTTAACTATGGCTACACCTTC; CDR3 protein: CASSSPPTHRTVNYGYTF
V gene: TRBV15; D gene: NA; clone size: many; J gene: TRBJ2-1; CDR3 DNA: TGTGCCACCAGCCGACGAGTGGGAGAATACAATGAGCAGTTCTTC; CDR3 protein: CATSRRVGEYNEQFF
V gene: TRBV28; D gene: TRBD1; clone size: many; J gene: TRBJ2-1; CDR3 DNA: TGTGCCAGCAGTTCTGGACAGGGGTCCTACAATGAGCAGTTCTTC; CDR3 protein: CASSSGQGSYNEQFF
V gene: TRBV18; D gene: NA; clone size: NA; J gene: TRBJ2-2; CDR3 DNA: TGTGCCAGCTCAATACAGATGAACACCGGGGAGCTGTTTTTT; CDR3 protein: CASSIQMNTGELFF
V gene: TRBV5-1; D gene: NA; clone size: many; J gene: TRBJ2-2; CDR3 DNA: TGCGCCAGCAGCCAGGACAATGGCGCCGGGGAGCTGTTTTTT; CDR3 protein: CASSQDNGAGELFF
V gene: TRBV2; D gene: NA; clone size: many; J gene: TRBJ2-3; CDR3 DNA: TGTGCCAGCGTCGGGGGCACGGTCGATACGCAGTATTTT; CDR3 protein: CASVGGTVDTQYF
V gene: TRBV11-2; D gene: NA; clone size: many; J gene: TRBJ2-2; CDR3 DNA: TGTGCCAGCAGCCATCAGGGGGGCAACACCGGGGAGCTGTTTTTT; CDR3 protein: CASSHQGGNTGELFF
V gene: TRBV15; D gene: NA; clone size: many; J gene: TRBJ1-4; CDR3 DNA: TGTGCCACCAGCAGAGATAGGGGGGAACTGAGTGAAAAACTGTTTTTT; CDR3 protein: CATSRDRGELSEKLFF
V gene: TRBV7-2; D gene: NA; clone size: many; J gene: TRBJ1-1; CDR3 DNA: TGTGCCAGCAGCCCATTATGGGGGAACACTGAAGCTTTCTTT; CDR3 protein: CASSPLWGNTEAFF
V gene: TRBV19; D gene: NA; clone size: many; J gene: TRBJ1-5; CDR3 DNA: TGTGCCAGTAGTATACCCAGGGCTAACAATCAGCCCCAGCATTTT; CDR3 protein: CASSIPRANNQPQHF
V gene: TRBV11-3; D gene: TRBD2; clone size: few; J gene: TRBJ2-1; CDR3 DNA: TGTGCCAGCAGCTTACTAGCGGGGGTGAACAATGAGCAGTTCTTC; CDR3 protein: CASSLLAGVNNEQFF
V gene: TRBV20-1; D gene: TRBD2; clone size: many; J gene: TRBJ2-1; CDR3 DNA: TGCAGTGCTAGTCCTCTAGCGGGCAATGAGCAGTTCTTC; CDR3 protein: CSASPLAGNEQFF
V gene: TRBV7-2; D gene: NA; clone size: many; J gene: TRBJ2-1; CDR3 DNA: TGTGCCAGCAGCTTAGACAAGGGTCCTTACAATGAGCAGTTCTTC; CDR3 protein: CASSLDKGPYNEQFF
V gene: TRBV5-1; D gene: NA; clone size: many; J gene: TRBJ2-7; CDR3 DNA: TGCGCCAGCAGCTTGAATGGTGTCAGGGGCTCCTACGAGCAGTACTTC; CDR3 protein: CASSLNGVRGSYEQYF
V gene: TRBV9; D gene: NA; clone size: many; J gene: TRBJ2-1; CDR3 DNA: TGTGCCAGCAGCGTACGGGGGCCCTACAATGAGCAGTTCTTC; CDR3 protein: CASSVRGPYNEQFF
V gene: TRBV6-2/TRBV6-3; D gene: TRBD1; clone size: many; J gene: TRBJ2-2; CDR3 DNA: TGTGCCAGCAGTCCCACAGGGGGCGCCTACACCGGGGAGCTGTTTTTT; CDR3 protein: CASSPTGGAYTGELFF
V gene: TRBV6-1; D gene: NA; clone size: many; J gene: TRBJ2-2; CDR3 DNA: TGTGCCAGCAGACCTACACGATCGAACACCGGGGAGCTGTTTTTT; CDR3 protein: CASRPTRSNTGELFF
V gene: TRBV7-3; D gene: NA; clone size: many; J gene: TRBJ1-4; CDR3 DNA: TGTGCCAGCAGCATAACGGGGGACCAGAGGGCAACTAATGAAAAACTGTTTTTT; CDR3 protein: CASSITGDQRATNEKLFF
V gene: TRBV7-9; D gene: NA; clone size: many; J gene: TRBJ2-7; CDR3 DNA: TGTGCCAGCAGTCCAGGGCTCGGGGCCTCCTACGAGCAGTACTTC; CDR3 protein: CASSPGLGASYEQYF
V gene: TRBV6-1; D gene: NA; clone size: many; J gene: TRBJ2-3; CDR3 DNA: TGTGCCAGCAGTGTCCCGGCGAGCACAGATACGCAGTATTTT; CDR3 protein: CASSVPASTDTQYF
V gene: TRBV5-1; D gene: NA; clone size: many; J gene: TRBJ2-1; CDR3 DNA: TGCGCCAGCAGCTTGTGGGAGGAGAGCTCCTACAATGAGCAGTTCTTC; CDR3 protein: CASSLWEESSYNEQFF
V gene: TRBV20-1; D gene: TRBD1; clone size: NA; J gene: TRBJ2-1; CDR3 DNA: TGCAGTGCTCCTGGACAGGACTACAATGAGCAGTTCTTC; CDR3 protein: CSAPGQDYNEQFF
V gene: TRBV5-6; D gene: TRBD1; clone size: many; J gene: TRBJ2-3; CDR3 DNA: TGTGCCAGCAGCCTAAGACAGGGTGGGGCAGATACGCAGTATTTT; CDR3 protein: CASSLRQGGADTQYF
V gene: TRBV20-1; D gene: NA; clone size: many; J gene: TRBJ1-6; CDR3 DNA: TGCAGTGCTAGAACCAGAAATAATTCACCCCTCCACTTT; CDR3 protein: CSARTRNNSPLHF
V gene: TRBV5-1; D gene: NA; clone size: few; J gene: TRBJ2-3; CDR3 DNA: TGCGCCAGCAGCTTGGTCCCAGGGACTAGCACAGATACGCAGTATTTT; CDR3 protein: CASSLVPGTSTDTQYF
V gene: TRBV7-2; D gene: TRBD2; clone size: many; J gene: TRBJ2-3; CDR3 DNA: TGTGCCAGCAGCTTAGCGGCTAGCGGGGGCCGCACAGATACGCAGTATTTT; CDR3 protein: CASSLAASGGRTDTQYF
V gene: TRBV5-1; D gene: TRBD1; clone size: many; J gene: TRBJ2-7; CDR3 DNA: TGCGCCAGCAGCTCGGAGGGACAGGGTAGATCCTACGAGCAGTACTTC; CDR3 protein: CASSSEGQGRSYEQYF
V gene: TRBV5-1; D gene: TRBD1; clone size: many; J gene: TRBJ2-6; CDR3 DNA: TGCGCCAGCAGCCCGGGACAGTACTCTGGGGCCAACGTCCTGACTTTC; CDR3 protein: CASSPGQYSGANVLTF
V gene: TRBV5-5; D gene: NA; clone size: many; J gene: TRBJ2-7; CDR3 DNA: TGTGCCAGCAGACGCCGGGACACCAGCTCCTACGAGCAGTACTTC; CDR3 protein: CASRRRDTSSYEQYF
V gene: TRBV12-3/TRBV12-4; D gene: NA; clone size: many; J gene: TRBJ1-1; CDR3 DNA: TGTGCCAGCAGAAAGGCCGGTGGGTGGGGGAACACTGAAGCTTTCTTT; CDR3 protein: CASRKAGGWGNTEAFF
V gene: TRBV27; D gene: TRBD2; clone size: many; J gene: TRBJ2-7; CDR3 DNA: TGTGCCAGCAGTTGGAGCGGGGGCAGCGACTCCTACGAGCAGTACTTC; CDR3 protein: CASSWSGGSDSYEQYF
V gene: TRBV5-1; D gene: NA; clone size: many; J gene: TRBJ2-2; CDR3 DNA: TGCGCCAGCAGCATGGGCGTCGGCGGGGAGCTGTTTTTT; CDR3 protein: CASSMGVGGELFF
V gene: TRBV5-6; D gene: NA; clone size: many; J gene: TRBJ2-2; CDR3 DNA: TGTGCCAGCAGCTTACGAGGGCCCGGGGAGCTGTTTTTT; CDR3 protein: CASSLRGPGELFF
V gene: TRBV6-5; D gene: TRBD1; clone size: NA; J gene: TRBJ2-2; CDR3 DNA: TGTGCCAGCAGTTACTCGACCGGGACAGGGATAACCGGGGAGCTGTTTTTT; CDR3 protein: CASSYSTGTGITGELFF
V gene: TRBV14; D gene: TRBD1; clone size: many; J gene: TRBJ1-1; CDR3 DNA: TGTGCCAGCAGCCACCGGACAGGGACAATGAACACTGAAGCTTTCTTT; CDR3 protein: CASSHRTGTMNTEAFF
V gene: TRBV6-2/TRBV6-3; D gene: NA; clone size: NA; J gene: TRBJ2-1; CDR3 DNA: TGTGCCAGCAGCGACGAACCCGGTGAGCATTTCTTC; CDR3 protein: CASSDEPGEHFF
V gene: TRBV12-3/TRBV12-4; D gene: TRBD1; clone size: many; J gene: TRBJ2-1; CDR3 DNA: TGTGCCAGCAGTTTTTGGGACAGGGCAAACAATGAGCAGTTCTTC; CDR3 protein: CASSFWDRANNEQFF
V gene: TRBV3-1; D gene: NA; clone size: many; J gene: TRBJ2-3; CDR3 DNA: TGTGCCAGCAGCCAGCAACCCGGGATTAGCACAGATACGCAGTATTTT; CDR3 protein: CASSQQPGISTDTQYF
V gene: TRBV7-4; D gene: NA; clone size: NA; J gene: TRBJ2-7; CDR3 DNA: TGTGCCAGCAGCTTATTTTCCCGGGCCCTCTCGCGGTCGACGCCGAGGATCGCATCTTTCGAGCAGTACTTC; CDR3 protein: CASSLFSRALSRSTPRIASFEQYF
V gene: TRBV3-1; D gene: TRBD1; clone size: many; J gene: TRBJ1-5; CDR3 DNA: TGTGCCAGCAGCCAAGACAGGGGGCAAGGACAGCCCCAGCATTTT; CDR3 protein: CASSQDRGQGQPQHF
V gene: TRBV6-5; D gene: NA; clone size: few; J gene: TRBJ2-7; CDR3 DNA: TGTGCCAGCAGTTACAATCCGCCAGGACCTACCGACGAGCAGTACTTC; CDR3 protein: CASSYNPPGPTDEQYF
V gene: TRBV11-3; D gene: NA; clone size: NA; J gene: TRBJ2-3; CDR3 DNA: TGTGCCAGCAGCCTGGAGAGGACAGATACGCAGTATTTT; CDR3 protein: CASSLERTDTQYF
V gene: TRBV4-3; D gene: TRBD1; clone size: many; J gene: TRBJ1-2; CDR3 DNA: TGCGCCAGCAGCCACGACAGGGGCGGTGGCTACACCTTC; CDR3 protein: CASSHDRGGGYTF
V gene: TRBV12-3/TRBV12-4; D gene: TRBD2; clone size: many; J gene: TRBJ2-1; CDR3 DNA: TGTGCCAGCAGTGATAGCGGGGGGGACTACAATGAGCAGTTCTTC; CDR3 protein: CASSDSGGDYNEQFF
V gene: TRBV5-1; D gene: TRBD1; clone size: many; J gene: TRBJ2-7; CDR3 DNA: TGCGCCAGCAGCTTACCGGGACAGGGAGGCGAGCAGTACTTC; CDR3 protein: CASSLPGQGGEQYF